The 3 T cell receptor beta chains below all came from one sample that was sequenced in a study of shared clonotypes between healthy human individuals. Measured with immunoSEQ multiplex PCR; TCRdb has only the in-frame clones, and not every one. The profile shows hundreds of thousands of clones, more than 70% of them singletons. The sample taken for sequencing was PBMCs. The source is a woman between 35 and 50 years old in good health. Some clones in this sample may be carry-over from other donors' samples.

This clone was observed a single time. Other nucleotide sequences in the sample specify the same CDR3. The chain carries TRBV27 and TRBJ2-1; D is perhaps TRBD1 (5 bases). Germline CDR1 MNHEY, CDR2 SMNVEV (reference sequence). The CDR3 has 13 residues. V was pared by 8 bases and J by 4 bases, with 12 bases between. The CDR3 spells CASRGHLYNEQFF. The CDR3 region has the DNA TGTGCCAGCCGAGGACACCTATACAATGAGCAGTTCTTC.

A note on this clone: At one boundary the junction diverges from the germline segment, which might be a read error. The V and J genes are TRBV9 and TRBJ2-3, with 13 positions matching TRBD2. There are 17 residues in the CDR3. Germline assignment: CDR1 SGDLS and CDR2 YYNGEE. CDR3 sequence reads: CASGPRTSGRATDTQCF. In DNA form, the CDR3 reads TGTGCCAGCGGCCCTCGGACTAGCGGGAGAGCAACAGATACGCAGTGTTTT. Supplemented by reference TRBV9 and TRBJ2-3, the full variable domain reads DSGVTQTPKHLITATGQRVTLRCSPRSGDLSVYWYQQSLDQGLQFLIQYYNGEERAKGNILERFSAQQFPDLHSELNLSSLELGDSALYFCASGPRTSGRATDTQCFGPGTRLTVL.

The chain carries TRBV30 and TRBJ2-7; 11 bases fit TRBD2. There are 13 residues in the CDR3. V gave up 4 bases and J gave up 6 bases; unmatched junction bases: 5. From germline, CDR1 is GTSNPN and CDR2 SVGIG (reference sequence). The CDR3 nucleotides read TGTGCCTGGACTAGCGGGAGGCTCCTCGAGCAGTACTTC. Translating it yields CAWTSGRLLEQYF.